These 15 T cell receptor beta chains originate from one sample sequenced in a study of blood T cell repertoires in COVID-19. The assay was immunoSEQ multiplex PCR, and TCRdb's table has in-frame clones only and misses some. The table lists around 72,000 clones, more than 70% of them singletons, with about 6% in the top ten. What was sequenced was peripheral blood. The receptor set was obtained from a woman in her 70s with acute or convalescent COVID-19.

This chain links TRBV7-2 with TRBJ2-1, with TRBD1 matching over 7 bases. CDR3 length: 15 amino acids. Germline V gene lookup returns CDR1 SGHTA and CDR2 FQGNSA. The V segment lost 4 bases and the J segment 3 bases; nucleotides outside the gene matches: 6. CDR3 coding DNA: TGTGCCAGCAGCTGGAACAGGGGTGGCTACAATGAGCAGTTCTTC. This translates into CASSWNRGGYNEQFF.

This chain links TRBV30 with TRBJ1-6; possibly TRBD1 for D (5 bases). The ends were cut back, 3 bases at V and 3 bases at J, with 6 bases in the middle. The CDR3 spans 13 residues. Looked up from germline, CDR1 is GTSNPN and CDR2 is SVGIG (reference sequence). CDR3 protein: CAWRTDYNSPLHF. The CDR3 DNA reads TGTGCCTGGAGGACAGACTATAATTCACCCCTCCACTTT.

CDR3 coding DNA: TGCGCCAGCAGCCCCGGGACAGGGGGTGAAAAACTGTTTTTT. Its protein is CASSPGTGGEKLFF. The rearrangement uses TRBV4-1 and TRBJ1-4, with TRBD1 matching over 11 bases. This CDR3 spans 14 amino acids. The germline CDR1 and CDR2 sequences are MGHRA and YSYEKL. The V gene end was trimmed by 4 bases and the J gene end by 7 bases; junction bases not matched to a gene: 2.

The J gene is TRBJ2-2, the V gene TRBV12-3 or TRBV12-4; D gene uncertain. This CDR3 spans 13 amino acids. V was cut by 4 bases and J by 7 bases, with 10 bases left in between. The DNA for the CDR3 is TGTGCCAGCAGTTCGGTGACGGGCGGGGAGCTGTTTTTT. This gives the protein CASSSVTGGELFF.

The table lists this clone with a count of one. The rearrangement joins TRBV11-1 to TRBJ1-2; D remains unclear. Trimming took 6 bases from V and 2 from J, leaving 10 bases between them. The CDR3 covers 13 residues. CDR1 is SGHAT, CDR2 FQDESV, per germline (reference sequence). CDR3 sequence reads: CASRDGRNYGYTF. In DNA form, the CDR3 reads TGTGCCAGCAGGGACGGGAGGAACTATGGCTACACCTTC.

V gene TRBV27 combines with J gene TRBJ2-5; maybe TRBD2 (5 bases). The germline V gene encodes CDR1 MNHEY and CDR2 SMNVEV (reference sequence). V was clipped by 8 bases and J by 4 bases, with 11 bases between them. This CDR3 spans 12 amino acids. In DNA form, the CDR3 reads TGTGCCAGCGGGAATGGAGGAGAGACCCAGTACTTC. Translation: CASGNGGETQYF.

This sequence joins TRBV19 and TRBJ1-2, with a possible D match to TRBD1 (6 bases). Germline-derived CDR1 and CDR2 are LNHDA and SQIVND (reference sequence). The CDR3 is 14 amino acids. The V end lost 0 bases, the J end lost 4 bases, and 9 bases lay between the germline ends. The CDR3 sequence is CASSIDGTRYGYTF. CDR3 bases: TGTGCCAGTAGTATAGATGGGACACGCTATGGCTACACCTTC.

CDR3 in amino acids: CATRPGLMNTEAFF. CDR3 DNA sequence: TGTGCCACCAGGCCGGGTCTAATGAACACTGAAGCTTTCTTT. This chain joins TRBV28 and TRBJ1-1; D not resolved. Germline CDR1 MDHEN, CDR2 SYDVKM. V lost 10 bases to trimming and J lost 0 bases, with 15 bases between them. The CDR3 runs 14 residues.

The CDR3 region is CASSLGTPYEQYF. CDR3 coding DNA: TGTGCCAGCAGCTTGGGGACACCCTACGAGCAGTACTTC. The chain is built from TRBV5-6 and TRBJ2-7; a weak D match, TRBD1 (5 bases). This CDR3 is 13 amino acids long. Germline CDR1 SGHDT, CDR2 YYEEEE. Between the trimmed V and J ends, which lost 0 bases and 2 bases, there was a span of 6 bases.

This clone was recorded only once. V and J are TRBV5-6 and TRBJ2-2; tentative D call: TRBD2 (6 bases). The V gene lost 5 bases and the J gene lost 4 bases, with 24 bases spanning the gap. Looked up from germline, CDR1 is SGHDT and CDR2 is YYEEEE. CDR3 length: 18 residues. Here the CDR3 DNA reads TGTGCCAGCAGACTCCAAGCGTCGGCTAGCGCGCTCACCGGGGAGCTGTTTTTT. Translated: CASRLQASASALTGELFF.

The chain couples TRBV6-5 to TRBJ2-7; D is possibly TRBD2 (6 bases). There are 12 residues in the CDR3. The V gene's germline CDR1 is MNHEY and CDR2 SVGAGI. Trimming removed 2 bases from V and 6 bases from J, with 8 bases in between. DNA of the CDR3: TGTGCCAGCAGTTACCGGGGAGGCGAGCAGTACTTC. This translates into CASSYRGGEQYF.

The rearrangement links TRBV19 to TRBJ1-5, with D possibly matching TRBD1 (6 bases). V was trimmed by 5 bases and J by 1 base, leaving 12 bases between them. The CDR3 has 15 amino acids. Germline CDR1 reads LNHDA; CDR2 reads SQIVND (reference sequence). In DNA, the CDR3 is TGTGCCAGTAGTGACGAGGGGGTAAGCAATCAGCCCCAGCATTTT. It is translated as CASSDEGVSNQPQHF.

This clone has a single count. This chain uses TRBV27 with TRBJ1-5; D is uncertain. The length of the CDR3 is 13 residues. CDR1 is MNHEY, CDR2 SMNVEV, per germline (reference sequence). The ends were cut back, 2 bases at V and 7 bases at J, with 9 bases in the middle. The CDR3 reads CASSLTQVQPQHF. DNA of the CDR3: TGTGCCAGCAGTTTAACGCAGGTCCAGCCCCAGCATTTT.

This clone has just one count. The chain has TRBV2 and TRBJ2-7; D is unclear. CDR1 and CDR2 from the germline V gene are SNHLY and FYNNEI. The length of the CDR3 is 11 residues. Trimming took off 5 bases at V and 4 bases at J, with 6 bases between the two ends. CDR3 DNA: TGTGCCAGCAGTCCAATTTACGAGCAGTACTTC. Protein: CASSPIYEQYF. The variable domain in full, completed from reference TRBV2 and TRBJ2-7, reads EPEVTQTPSHQVTQMGQEVILRCVPISNHLYFYWYRQILGQKVEFLVSFYNNEISEKSEIFDDQFSVERPDGSNFTLKIRSTKLEDSAMYFCASSPIYEQYFGPGTRLTVT.

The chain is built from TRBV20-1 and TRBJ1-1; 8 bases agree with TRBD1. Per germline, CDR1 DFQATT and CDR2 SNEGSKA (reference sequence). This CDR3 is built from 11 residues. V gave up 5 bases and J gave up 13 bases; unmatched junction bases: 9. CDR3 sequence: CSAGDRTRGFF. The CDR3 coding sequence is TGCAGTGCTGGGGACAGGACGAGGGGTTTCTTT.